The present TCR beta chain was sequenced within a study of cytomegalovirus exposure and HLA in healthy donors. Study details: A data release that came early held 80 million or so unique TCRs from HLA-typed donors.

This CDR3 has 16 amino acids. Trimming at V came to 2 bases and at J to 4 bases, leaving 8 bases not matched to a gene. Germline V gene sequence: CDR1 MNHNS, CDR2 SASEGT. The PCR employed 60 Vbeta primers together with 13 Jbeta primers. Data came from immunoSEQ multiplex PCR; TCRdb stores just in-frame clones and leaves some out. The sample carries 110,000 or so clones, roughly four fifths recorded once. The sequence was obtained from a woman aged 18-29 years in good health and CMV-seronegative. The sample consisted of PBMCs. The rearrangement joins TRBV6-1 to TRBJ2-5, with 9 bases aligning to TRBD2. The CDR3 DNA follows: TGTGCCAGCAGTGAACGCCAGCGGGAGGTCCCAGAGACCCAGTACTTC. As protein: CASSERQREVPETQYF.